This T cell receptor (beta chain) was identified during a study of vaccination effects on CD4 cells after COVID-19 (dated by TCRdb to 2022 to 2024). Background for the entire study: Each participant got two doses of an mRNA SARS-CoV-2 vaccine, either BNT162b2 or mRNA-1273. Pre-vaccine samples were drawn from a couple of convalescent patients 16 days and one week before the first dose, at 142 and 148 days after COVID-19 diagnosis. The study compared SARS-CoV-2 spike-specific CD4+ TCR repertoires before and after mRNA vaccination in COVID-19 convalescent patients and infection-naive vaccine recipients. The full study included around ten COVID-19 convalescent patients and several SARS-CoV-2-naive healthy vaccine recipients. Cultures from other donors in the study were sequenced using the Oncomine TCR Beta short-read assay on an Illumina iSeq 100.

In the ViraFEST assay, PBMC were stimulated with viral peptide pools, and TCR sequencing was then used to find antigen-specific CD4+ T cell clonotypes based on their expansion. After around 10 days of culture, CD4+ T cells were isolated with the EasySep CD4+ T cell isolation kit. PCR-confirmed SARS-CoV-2 infection had occurred in convalescent patients between March and December 2020, before the Alpha, Beta and Delta variants emerged in the United States. Over 1.5 million PBMC per well were cultured with about 10 ug/ml peptides in IMDM containing about 5% human AB serum, about 10 IU/ml IL-2 and gentamicin. For the negative control culture condition, an HIV-1 Nef peptide pool was used. On days 3 and 7, half of the culture medium was replaced with fresh IL-2-containing medium. Unless noted otherwise, every peptide stimulation condition was cultured in triplicate wells. PBMC were separated from whole blood using Ficoll-Paque Plus gradient centrifugation and were then either cryopreserved at -140C or used fresh. The QIAamp micro DNA kit was used to extract genomic DNA from the cultured CD4+ T cells.

Turning to this clone: It lacks a known antigen. Qualities for individual bases were not recorded, and no much larger clone is one base off.

Preparation of the library involved the immunoSEQ multiplex PCR assay. DNA from the cultured and isolated CD4+ T cells underwent TCR beta CDR3 sequencing. Turning to the authors' computational methods: Non-productive TCR sequences were discarded, and reads were trimmed to the CDR3 region, with only CDR3s of 7 or more amino acids retained. Antigen-specific clonotypes were identified with the MANAFEST web app by comparing expansion in peptide wells against reference cultures. For clones to be considered positive, expansion at FDR<0.05 versus reference and all other wells, an odds ratio above 5, and a frequency above 0.1% in two replicate wells were required. A clonotype was defined as cross-reactive if the clonotype was significantly expanded both in SARS-CoV-2 spike wells and in at least one common cold coronavirus spike condition. Levenshtein distance calculated with the stringdist R package was used to assess CDR3 similarity, and unrooted trees were constructed with ape in R 3.6.1. Here the immuneACCESS table is served through TCRdb, limited to in-frame sequences with V and J called. Missing clones are a known gap in these copies; in checked studies unresolved V genes cover under half, and the rest lacks a known reason. That table furnishes V, J and clone size, whereas the DNA furnished D and trimming. This sample has roughly 70,000 clones in its table, and around 70% of those were observed once. Around 5% of the sample comes from the top ten.

Results and caveats for the whole study, not just this receptor: Among convalescent patients, the spike-reactive repertoire after vaccination was made up mainly of new vaccine-induced clones that were largely distinct from the clones induced by infection. Limitations of the study were the small number of convalescent patients and the absence of early post-infection timepoints. At late post-vaccination timepoints, both infection-induced and vaccine-induced clones showed marked clonal contraction, consistent with waning T cell responses.

Looking up the germline V gene yields CDR1 SNHLY and CDR2 FYNNEI. Its CDR3 holds 13 amino acids, cysteine through phenylalanine. The sequence is cut down to CDR3 DNA, 39 bases in frame from base 1. The V and J ends are trimmed by 2 bases and 7 bases, leaving 11 bases between them. This clonotype was obtained from a human donor who had a prior SARS-CoV-2 infection. Rearrangement joined TRBV2 to TRBJ1-2, with the D gene call left open. The specimen comprised CD4+ T cells from PBMCs cultured with HIV peptides, sampled before COVID-19 vaccination. The intended sense of this specimen's cell subset or site label: HIV-1 Nef peptide pool negative control/reference culture. The CDR3 sequence is CASSESGYGGYTF. The nucleotide sequence is TGTGCCAGCAGTGAATCTGGGTATGGTGGCTACACCTTC.